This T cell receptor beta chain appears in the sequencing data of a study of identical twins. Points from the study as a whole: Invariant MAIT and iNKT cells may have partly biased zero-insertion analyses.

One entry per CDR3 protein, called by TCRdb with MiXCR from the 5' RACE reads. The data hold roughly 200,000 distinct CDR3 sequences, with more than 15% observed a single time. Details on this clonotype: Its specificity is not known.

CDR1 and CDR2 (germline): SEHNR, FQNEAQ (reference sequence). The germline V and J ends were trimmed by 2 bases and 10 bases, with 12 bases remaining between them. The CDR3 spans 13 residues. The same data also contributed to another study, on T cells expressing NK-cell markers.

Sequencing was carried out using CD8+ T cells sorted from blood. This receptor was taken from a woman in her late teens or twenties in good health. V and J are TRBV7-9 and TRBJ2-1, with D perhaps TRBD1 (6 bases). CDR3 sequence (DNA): TGTGCCAGCAGCTTATCACAGGGTGAGGAGCAGTTCTTC. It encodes CASSLSQGEEQFF.